The clone carrying this T cell receptor (beta chain) has just one count. Its specificity is unknown. Per germline, CDR1 LNHDA and CDR2 SQIVND (reference sequence). The CDR3 contains 15 residues. The J segment lost 2 bases and the V segment lost 2 bases, leaving 2 bases of the junction unmatched. The data were taken from a study of shared clonotypes between healthy human individuals. Study results and caveats: The authors sampled blood alone, and tissue repertoires likely differ. Read depth was anticipated to influence clonotype sharing among donors.

The assay was carried out at the deep level. TCRdb keeps only in-frame clones here, not all; method: immunoSEQ multiplex PCR. The sample holds about 490,000 clones, roughly 85% seen once. The sequencing input was PBMCs. The sequence derives from a woman aged 40 to 55 in good health. Some clones in this sample may be carry-over from other donors' samples. V is TRBV19 and J is TRBJ2-2, with 7 bases identical to TRBD1. The DNA of the CDR3 is TGTGCCAGTAGTATAAGGGACAGTAACACCGGGGAGCTGTTTTTT. Its translation: CASSIRDSNTGELFF.